This T cell receptor (beta chain) was recorded in a study of blood T cell repertoires in COVID-19. On the study more broadly: The samples span acute and convalescent COVID-19 from the United States, Italy and Spain.

Exposed study participants had met a COVID-19 case within 2 weeks before entry. The CDR3 is 13 residues long. The ends were cut back, 8 bases at V and 4 bases at J, with 12 bases in the middle. Per germline, CDR1 WNHNN and CDR2 SYGVQD (reference sequence). The protocol was immunoSEQ multiplex PCR, while the TCRdb copy is restricted to in-frame clones and leaves out a portion. The profile shows some 360,000 clones, 88% of them singletons. Source material: PBMCs or T cells enriched from blood (not recorded which). This clonotype was sampled from a woman aged 25 to 45 who had been exposed to COVID-19. The chain employs TRBV10-1 and TRBJ1-3; D not resolved. The CDR3 here is CASQEGSGNTIYF. The CDR3 region has the DNA TGCGCCAGCCAGGAGGGTTCGGGAAACACCATATATTTT.